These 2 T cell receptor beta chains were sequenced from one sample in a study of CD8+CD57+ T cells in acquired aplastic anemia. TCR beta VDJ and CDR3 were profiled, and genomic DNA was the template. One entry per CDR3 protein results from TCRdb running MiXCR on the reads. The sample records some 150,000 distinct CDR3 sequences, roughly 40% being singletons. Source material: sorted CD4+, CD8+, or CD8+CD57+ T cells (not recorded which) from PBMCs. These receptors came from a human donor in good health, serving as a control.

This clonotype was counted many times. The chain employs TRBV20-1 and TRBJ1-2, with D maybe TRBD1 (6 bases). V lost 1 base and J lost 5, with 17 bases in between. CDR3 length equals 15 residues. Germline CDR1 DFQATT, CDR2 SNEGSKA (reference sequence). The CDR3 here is CSARVRGRGVYGYTF. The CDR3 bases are TGCAGTGCTAGAGTCCGTGGCAGGGGCGTTTATGGCTACACCTTC.

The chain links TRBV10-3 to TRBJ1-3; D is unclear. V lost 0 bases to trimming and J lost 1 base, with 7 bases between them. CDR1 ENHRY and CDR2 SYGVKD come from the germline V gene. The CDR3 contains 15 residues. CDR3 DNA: TGTGCCATCAGTGAGTCTTTAGGGTCTGGAAACACCATATATTTT. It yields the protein CAISESLGSGNTIYF.